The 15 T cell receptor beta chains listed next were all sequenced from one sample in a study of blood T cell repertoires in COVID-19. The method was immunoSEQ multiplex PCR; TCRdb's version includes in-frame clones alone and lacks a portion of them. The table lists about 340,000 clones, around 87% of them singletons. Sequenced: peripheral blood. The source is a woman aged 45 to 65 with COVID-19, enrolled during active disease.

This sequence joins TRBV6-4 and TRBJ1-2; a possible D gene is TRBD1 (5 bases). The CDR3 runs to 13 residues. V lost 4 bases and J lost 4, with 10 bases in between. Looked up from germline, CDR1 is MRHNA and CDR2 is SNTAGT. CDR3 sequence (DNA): TGTGCCAGCAGTGGTGGGGGGATCTATGGCTACACCTTC. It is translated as CASSGGGIYGYTF.

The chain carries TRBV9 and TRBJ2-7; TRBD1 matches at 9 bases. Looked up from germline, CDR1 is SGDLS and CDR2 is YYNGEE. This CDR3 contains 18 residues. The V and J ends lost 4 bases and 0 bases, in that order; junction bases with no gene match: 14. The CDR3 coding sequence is TGTGCCAGCAGCCAAGGGAAAGGGGGACAGGGATCCTCCTACGAGCAGTACTTC. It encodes CASSQGKGGQGSSYEQYF.

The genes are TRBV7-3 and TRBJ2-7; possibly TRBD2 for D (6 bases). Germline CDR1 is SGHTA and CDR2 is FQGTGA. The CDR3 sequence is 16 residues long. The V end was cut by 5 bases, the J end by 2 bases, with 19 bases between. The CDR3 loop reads CASSVLLASSAYEQYF. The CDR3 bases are TGTGCCAGCAGCGTTCTCCTAGCGTCATCTGCCTACGAGCAGTACTTC.

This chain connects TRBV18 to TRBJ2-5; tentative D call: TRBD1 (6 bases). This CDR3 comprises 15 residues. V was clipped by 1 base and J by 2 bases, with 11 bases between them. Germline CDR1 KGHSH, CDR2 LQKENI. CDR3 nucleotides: TGTGCCAGCTCACCACGACAGGAGTATCAAGAGACCCAGTACTTC. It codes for CASSPRQEYQETQYF.

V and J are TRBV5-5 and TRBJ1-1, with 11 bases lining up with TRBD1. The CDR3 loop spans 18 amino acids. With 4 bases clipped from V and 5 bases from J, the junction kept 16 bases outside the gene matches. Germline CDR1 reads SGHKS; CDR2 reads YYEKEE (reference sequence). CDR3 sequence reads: CASSLRPGQGVGGTEAFF. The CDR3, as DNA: TGTGCCAGCAGCCTAAGGCCGGGACAGGGGGTTGGTGGTACTGAAGCTTTCTTT.

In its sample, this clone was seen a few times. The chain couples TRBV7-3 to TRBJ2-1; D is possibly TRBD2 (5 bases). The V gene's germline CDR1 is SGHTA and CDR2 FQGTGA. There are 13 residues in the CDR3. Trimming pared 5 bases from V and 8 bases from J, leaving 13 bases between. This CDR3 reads CASSQETSYEQFF. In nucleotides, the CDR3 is TGTGCCAGCAGCCAAGAAACTAGTTATGAGCAGTTCTTC. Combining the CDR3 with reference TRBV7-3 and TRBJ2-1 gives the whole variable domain GAGVSQTPSNKVTEKGKYVELRCDPISGHTALYWYRQSLGQGPEFLIYFQGTGAADDSGLPNDRFFAVRPEGSVSTLKIQRTERGDSAVYLCASSQETSYEQFFGPGTRLTVL.

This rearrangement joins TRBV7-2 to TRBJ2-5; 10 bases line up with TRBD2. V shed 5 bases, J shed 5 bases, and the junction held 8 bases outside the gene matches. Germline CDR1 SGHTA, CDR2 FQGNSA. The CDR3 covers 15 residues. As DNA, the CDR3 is TGTGCCAGCAGCCCTAGCGGGAGCGCGTGGGAGACCCAGTACTTC. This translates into CASSPSGSAWETQYF.

CDR3 bases: TGTGCCAGCAGCTACGGTACAGGCTTAACGGGAAACACCATATATTTT. Translating gives CASSYGTGLTGNTIYF. This chain links TRBV11-2 with TRBJ1-3, with a possible D match to TRBD1 (5 bases). The CDR3 extends over 16 amino acids. V was shortened by 4 bases and J by 4 bases, with 17 bases between the two germline ends. Germline V gives CDR1 SGHAT, CDR2 FQNNGV.

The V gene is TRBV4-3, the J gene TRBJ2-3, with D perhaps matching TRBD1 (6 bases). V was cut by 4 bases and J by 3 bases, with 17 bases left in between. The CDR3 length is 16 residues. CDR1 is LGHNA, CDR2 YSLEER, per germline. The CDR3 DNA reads TGCGCCAGCAGCCCACAGGGACCAGCCGTGACAGATACGCAGTATTTT. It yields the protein CASSPQGPAVTDTQYF.

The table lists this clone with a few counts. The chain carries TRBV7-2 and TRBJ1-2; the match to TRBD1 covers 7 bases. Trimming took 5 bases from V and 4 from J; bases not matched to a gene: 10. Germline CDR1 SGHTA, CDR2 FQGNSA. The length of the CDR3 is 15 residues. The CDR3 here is CASSQTRQGGYGYTF. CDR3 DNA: TGTGCCAGCAGCCAAACCCGACAGGGTGGCTATGGCTACACCTTC.

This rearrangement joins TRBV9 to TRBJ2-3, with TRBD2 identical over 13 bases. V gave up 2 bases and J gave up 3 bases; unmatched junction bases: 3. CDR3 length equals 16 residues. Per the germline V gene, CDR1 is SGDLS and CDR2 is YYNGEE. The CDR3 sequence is CASSVRGLAGTDTQYF. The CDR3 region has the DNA TGTGCCAGCAGCGTCCGGGGACTAGCGGGGACAGATACGCAGTATTTT.

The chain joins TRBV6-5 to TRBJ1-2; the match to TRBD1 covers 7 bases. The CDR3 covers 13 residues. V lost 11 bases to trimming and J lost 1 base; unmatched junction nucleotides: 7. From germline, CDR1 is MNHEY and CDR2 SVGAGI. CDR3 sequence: CAGRTGFNYGYTF. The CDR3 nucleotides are TGTGCCGGCCGGACAGGTTTTAACTATGGCTACACCTTC.

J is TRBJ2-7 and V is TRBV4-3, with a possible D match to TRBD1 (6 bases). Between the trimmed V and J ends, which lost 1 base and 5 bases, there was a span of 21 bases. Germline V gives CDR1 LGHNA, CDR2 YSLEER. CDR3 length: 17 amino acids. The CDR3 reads CASSQGVQGLMNNEQYF. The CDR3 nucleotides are TGCGCCAGCAGCCAAGGAGTCCAGGGGCTAATGAACAACGAGCAGTACTTC.

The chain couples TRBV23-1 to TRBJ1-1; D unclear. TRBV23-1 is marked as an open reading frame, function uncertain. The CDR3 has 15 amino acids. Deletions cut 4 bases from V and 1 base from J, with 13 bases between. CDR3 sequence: CASSPRREPNTEAFF. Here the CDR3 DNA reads TGCGCCAGCAGTCCTCGGCGGGAACCGAACACTGAAGCTTTCTTT.

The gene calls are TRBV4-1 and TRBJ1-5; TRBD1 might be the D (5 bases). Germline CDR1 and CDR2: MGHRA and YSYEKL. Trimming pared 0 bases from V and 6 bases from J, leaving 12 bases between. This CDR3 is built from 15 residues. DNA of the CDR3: TGCGCCAGCAGCCAAGAGCAGGGTAGGGGTCAGCCCCAGCATTTT. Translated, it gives CASSQEQGRGQPQHF.